A single T cell receptor (beta chain) is shown here with its context. These data are taken from a study of blood T cell repertoires in COVID-19. Overall study: The United States, Italy and Spain supplied acute and convalescent COVID-19 samples.

TCRdb's table, derived via immunoSEQ multiplex PCR, lists solely in-frame clones and lacks some. The table lists 330,000 or so clones, over 85% of them singletons. Losses at the gene ends were 4 bases for V and 1 base for J; bases not matched to a gene: 6. Per germline, CDR1 LNHDA and CDR2 SQIVND (reference sequence). This CDR3 comprises 16 residues. The clonotype originates from a woman in her fifties or sixties with COVID-19, enrolled during active disease. What was sequenced was peripheral blood. J is TRBJ1-1 and V is TRBV19; 10 positions match TRBD1. The CDR3 spells CASSRDRGASNTEAFF. In nucleotides, the CDR3 is TGTGCCAGTAGTAGGGACAGGGGCGCCTCGAACACTGAAGCTTTCTTT.